The sequence of this T cell receptor (beta chain) was determined in a study of T cell responses to AZD1222 COVID-19 vaccine. Study-wide findings and caveats: Repertoire sampling was restricted to post-peak T cell response timepoints. Donors were largely white British and mainly female; clonal diversity was possibly underestimated. Rises in breadth and depth of Spike-specific TCRs came after two AZD1222 doses.

Germline values: CDR1 SGHKS, CDR2 YYEKEE (reference sequence). V was trimmed by 1 base and J by 0 bases, leaving 13 bases between them. This CDR3 is built from 16 residues. Clones were sequenced by immunoSEQ multiplex PCR, and TCRdb holds only the in-frame ones, with some missing. The sample holds 150,000 to 200,000 clones, under 95% seen once. Second-dose timings of about 4 or about 12 weeks were pooled. To note about this clone: Its antigen is undetermined.

The specimen was peripheral blood, collected 28 days after the second AZD1222 dose. The chain employs TRBV5-5 and TRBJ2-5; D gene unclear. The origin of this receptor is an adult who received the AZD1222 COVID-19 vaccine. The CDR3 region is CASSLYRASYQETQYF. CDR3 sequence (DNA): TGTGCCAGCAGCTTGTATCGGGCCTCGTACCAAGAGACCCAGTACTTC.